These 22 T cell receptor beta chains came from one sample sequenced in a study of blood T cells in healthy people across ages. Using a J-beta primer mix together with a sample-barcoded 5' primer, a second PCR was run for roughly 6 to 12 cycles. TCRdb itself ran the 5' RACE reads through MiXCR, one entry per CDR3 protein. The data show 1.8 million or so distinct CDR3 sequences, roughly 43% seen once. The sequenced material came from blood. These receptors were taken from a human donor in good health.

The gene calls are TRBV20-1 and TRBJ1-5, with D possibly TRBD1 on 6 matching bases. Trimming removed 3 bases at V and 4 bases at J, with 16 bases between. In germline, CDR1 is DFQATT, CDR2 SNEGSKA (reference sequence). The CDR3 sequence is 15 residues long. This chain's CDR3 is CSARTGGLGNQPQHF. CDR3 in DNA: TGCAGTGCTAGGACAGGTGGTCTGGGTAATCAGCCCCAGCATTTT.

The rearrangement joins TRBV5-1 to TRBJ2-1, with a possible D match to TRBD1 (7 bases). The length of the CDR3 is 13 residues. Looked up from germline, CDR1 is SGHRS and CDR2 is YFSETQ. Deletions cut 0 bases from V and 9 bases from J, with 10 bases between. As DNA, the CDR3 is TGCGCCAGCAGCTTGGGGCAGGGGGGTGAGCAGTTCTTC. Protein: CASSLGQGGEQFF.

This clonotype was seen more than once but under ten times. The rearrangement joins TRBV5-1 to TRBJ2-5, with D uncertain. This CDR3 region has 15 residues. V lost 1 base to trimming and J lost 3 bases, with 13 bases between them. Germline CDR1 is SGHRS and CDR2 is YFSETQ. In DNA, the CDR3 is TGCGCCAGCAGCTTGTTTAGGACGGTTGAAGAGACCCAGTACTTC. Residues: CASSLFRTVEETQYF.

This chain connects TRBV20-1 to TRBJ1-4; D is perhaps TRBD1 (6 bases). Germline-derived CDR1 and CDR2 are DFQATT and SNEGSKA (reference sequence). The CDR3 extends over 13 amino acids. The V end lost 7 bases, the J end lost 0 bases, and 9 bases lay between the germline ends. The CDR3 protein is CSGRTATNEKLFF. The CDR3 nucleotides read TGCAGTGGGAGGACAGCAACTAATGAAAAACTGTTTTTT.

The genes are TRBV7-8 and TRBJ1-5; tentatively, D is TRBD1 (5 bases). V was clipped by 3 bases and J by 2 bases, with 14 bases between them. The CDR3 extends over 16 amino acids. Germline V gene sequence: CDR1 SGHVS, CDR2 FQNEAQ. CDR3 coding DNA: TGTGCCAGCAGCTTGTTTATAGGGGCTGGCAATCAGCCCCAGCATTTT. Translated, it gives CASSLFIGAGNQPQHF.

The chain links TRBV10-3 to TRBJ2-1, with a possible D match to TRBD2 (7 bases). Trimming took off 6 bases at V and 8 bases at J, with 17 bases between the two ends. Germline-derived CDR1 and CDR2 are ENHRY and SYGVKD. The CDR3 contains 14 residues. Here the CDR3 DNA reads TGTGCCATCAGGGCGGGGGCCACGGCCCATGAGCAGTTCTTC. This encodes CAIRAGATAHEQFF.

The chain carries TRBV7-2 and TRBJ1-1; the D gene is possibly TRBD1 (6 bases). Germline V gene sequence: CDR1 SGHTA, CDR2 FQGNSA. CDR3 length: 16 amino acids. The V end lost 5 bases, the J end lost 7 bases, and 23 bases lay between the germline ends. CDR3 DNA: TGTGCCAGCAGCCTGCAGGGAGGGACGGTACAGGGTGAAGCTTTCTTT. It is translated as CASSLQGGTVQGEAFF.

This clonotype was observed a few times. The genes are TRBV7-2 and TRBJ1-2, with D perhaps matching TRBD1 (6 bases). Trimming left V 1 base short and J 4 bases short, with 16 bases between. From germline, CDR1 is SGHTA and CDR2 FQGNSA. CDR3 size: 16 residues. This CDR3 reads CASSLDSRPGVYGYTF. DNA for the CDR3: TGTGCCAGCAGCTTAGATAGCCGGCCAGGGGTCTATGGCTACACCTTC.

The chain uses TRBV7-2 and TRBJ2-5, with 8 bases identical to TRBD2. The J call is in doubt because the DNA end fits TRBJ2-7 better. The CDR3 has 15 amino acids. Germline V CDR1 and CDR2: SGHTA, FQGNSA. The CDR3 bases are TGTGCCAGCAGCTTAGGGCTAGCGGGTAACGACGAGCAGTACTTC. Its translation is CASSLGLAGNDEQYF.

This clonotype appeared a single time. Mismatch with germline at one junction end may stem from a read error. This chain links TRBV11-2 with TRBJ2-1, with TRBD1 matching over 9 bases. Germline values: CDR1 SGHAT, CDR2 FQNNGV. CDR3 length equals 15 residues. The CDR3 sequence is CASSLAGTGYNGQFF. CDR3 sequence (DNA): TGTGCCAGCAGCTTGGCAGGGACAGGGTACAATGGGCAGTTCTTC.

The gene calls are TRBV20-1 and TRBJ2-3, with 7 bases aligning to TRBD1. CDR1 is DFQATT, CDR2 SNEGSKA, per germline (reference sequence). The CDR3 spans 16 residues. V lost 6 bases, J lost 6 bases, and 18 bases stayed unmatched. CDR3 in DNA: TGCAGTGCCAGGAGCAGAGCGACAGGGTTAGCCGATACGCAGTATTTT. It encodes CSARSRATGLADTQYF.

The CDR3 bases are TGTGCCAGCAGCTTTAGGTTTGGGGCCTCACGAGGAGATACGCAGTATTTT. Translation gives CASSFRFGASRGDTQYF. The gene calls are TRBV11-1 and TRBJ2-3; D is possibly TRBD1 (5 bases). Trimming left V 3 bases short and J 5 bases short, with 21 bases between. The CDR3 is 17 residues long. Germline V gene lookup returns CDR1 SGHAT and CDR2 FQDESV (reference sequence).

This clonotype was detected only a few times. V gene TRBV4-3 combines with J gene TRBJ2-3, with 10 bases fitting TRBD2. V shed 0 bases, J shed 6 bases, and the junction held 9 bases outside the gene matches. The CDR3 length is 17 residues. CDR1 is LGHNA and CDR2 is YSLEER in the germline V gene. In nucleotides, the CDR3 is TGCGCCAGCAGCCAAGATCCGGCTAGCGGGGGTTTCGATACGCAGTATTTT. Protein product: CASSQDPASGGFDTQYF.

This clonotype was observed once. The rearrangement links TRBV29-1 to TRBJ1-2; a possible D gene is TRBD1 (6 bases). This CDR3 spans 15 amino acids. Germline V gene data show CDR1 as SQVTM and CDR2 as ANQGSEA. In DNA form, the CDR3 reads TGCGGCGCCCCTCTCCGACTTAACCAGGGGTATGGCTACACCTTC. Amino acid sequence: CGAPLRLNQGYGYTF.

A remark on this clonotype: The junction differs from germline at one of its ends, possibly a read error. This rearrangement joins TRBV7-9 to TRBJ2-5; 12 bases line up with TRBD2. The V gene's germline CDR1 is SEHNR and CDR2 FQNEAQ (reference sequence). CDR3 size: 15 residues. The CDR3 reads CANSPRLAGVETQYF. CDR3 DNA: TGTGCCAACAGCCCACGACTAGCGGGGGTTGAGACCCAGTACTTC.

This clonotype occurred many times. V and J are TRBV7-3 and TRBJ2-1; D not resolved. Trimming took off 5 bases at V and 5 bases at J, with 10 bases between the two ends. There are 13 residues in the CDR3. Germline assignment: CDR1 SGHTA and CDR2 FQGTGA. This chain's CDR3 is CASSQNTNNEQFF. DNA of the CDR3: TGTGCCAGCAGCCAGAACACCAACAATGAGCAGTTCTTC. Drawing the rest from reference TRBV7-3 and TRBJ2-1, the complete variable domain is GAGVSQTPSNKVTEKGKYVELRCDPISGHTALYWYRQSLGQGPEFLIYFQGTGAADDSGLPNDRFFAVRPEGSVSTLKIQRTERGDSAVYLCASSQNTNNEQFFGPGTRLTVL.

The table lists this clonotype with a count of one. The gene calls are TRBV28 and TRBJ2-5; 11 nucleotides line up with TRBD1. The germline V gene has CDR1 MDHEN and CDR2 SYDVKM. V shed 10 bases, J shed 5 bases, and the junction held 12 bases outside the gene matches. The length of the CDR3 is 15 residues. Written as DNA, the CDR3 is TGTGCCACCAAGGGACAGGGGGGAGTTTGGGAGACCCAGTACTTC. As protein: CATKGQGGVWETQYF.

V and J are TRBV3-1 and TRBJ2-6; maybe TRBD2 (5 bases). The CDR3 has 15 residues. Germline V gene lookup returns CDR1 LGHDT and CDR2 YNNKEL (reference sequence). Trimming cost V 4 bases and J 1 base, with 8 bases left between them. In nucleotides, the CDR3 is TGTGCCAGCAGCCGGCTAGCTTCTGGGGCCAACGTCCTGACTTTC. It specifies CASSRLASGANVLTF.

The rearrangement uses TRBV6-1 and TRBJ2-7, with D perhaps TRBD1 (6 bases). CDR1 is MNHNS and CDR2 is SASEGT in the germline V gene. This CDR3 contains 17 residues. Trimming took off 5 bases at V and 1 base at J, with 21 bases between the two ends. This CDR3 reads CASSPPSHDRLSYEQYF. The CDR3 DNA follows: TGTGCCAGCAGTCCTCCGTCCCACGACAGGTTATCCTACGAGCAGTACTTC.

V usage is TRBV28 and J usage is TRBJ2-1, with D perhaps matching TRBD2 (5 bases). The length of the CDR3 is 14 residues. Germline values: CDR1 MDHEN, CDR2 SYDVKM. The V end was cut by 7 bases, the J end by 4 bases, with 14 bases between. The CDR3 loop is CASTLSGLYNEQFF. In DNA form, the CDR3 reads TGTGCCAGCACCCTAAGCGGTCTTTACAATGAGCAGTTCTTC.

The chain employs TRBV5-6 and TRBJ1-5, with D possibly matching TRBD1 (6 bases). The CDR3 loop spans 17 amino acids. CDR1 and CDR2 (germline): SGHDT, YYEEEE. V was shortened by 0 bases and J by 4 bases, with 17 bases between the two germline ends. The CDR3 loop is CASSLGGWGGLNQPQHF. Written as DNA, the CDR3 is TGTGCCAGCAGCTTGGGCGGTTGGGGGGGCCTTAATCAGCCCCAGCATTTT.

The genes are TRBV24-1 and TRBJ2-2; TRBD1 aligns across 7 bases. This CDR3 has 16 residues. Germline V CDR1 and CDR2: KGHDR, SFDVKD. The J segment lost 0 bases and the V segment lost 4 bases, leaving 4 bases of the junction unmatched. CDR3 coding DNA: TGTGCCACCAGTGAAACGGGACAGCCGAACACCGGGGAGCTGTTTTTT. This translates into CATSETGQPNTGELFF.